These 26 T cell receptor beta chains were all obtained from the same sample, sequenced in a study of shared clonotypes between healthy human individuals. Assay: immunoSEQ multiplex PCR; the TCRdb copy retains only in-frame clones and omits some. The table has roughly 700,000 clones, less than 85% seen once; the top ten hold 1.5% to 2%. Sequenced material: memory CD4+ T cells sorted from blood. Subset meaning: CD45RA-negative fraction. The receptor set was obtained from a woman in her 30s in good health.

The CDR3 loop reads CASSVRGDQPQHF. DNA for the CDR3: TGCGCCAGCAGTGTCAGGGGGGATCAGCCCCAGCATTTT. The chain joins TRBV5-1 to TRBJ1-5; 7 bases align to TRBD1. The CDR3 consists of 13 residues. V dropped 5 bases and J dropped 5; count of bases not matched to a gene: 4. The germline CDR1 and CDR2 sequences are SGHRS and YFSETQ.

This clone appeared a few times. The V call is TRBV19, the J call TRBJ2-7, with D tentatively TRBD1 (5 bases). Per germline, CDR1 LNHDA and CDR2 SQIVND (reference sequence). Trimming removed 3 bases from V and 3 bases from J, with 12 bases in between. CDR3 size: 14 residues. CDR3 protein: CASSMQTDGYEQYF. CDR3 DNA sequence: TGTGCCAGTAGTATGCAGACAGACGGCTACGAGCAGTACTTC.

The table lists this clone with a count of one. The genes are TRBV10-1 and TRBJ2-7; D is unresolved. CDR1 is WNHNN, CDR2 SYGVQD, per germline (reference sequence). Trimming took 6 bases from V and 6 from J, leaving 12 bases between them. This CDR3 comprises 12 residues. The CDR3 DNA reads TGCGCCAGCAGCCCCAACGCGCGCGAGCAGTACTTC. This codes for CASSPNAREQYF.

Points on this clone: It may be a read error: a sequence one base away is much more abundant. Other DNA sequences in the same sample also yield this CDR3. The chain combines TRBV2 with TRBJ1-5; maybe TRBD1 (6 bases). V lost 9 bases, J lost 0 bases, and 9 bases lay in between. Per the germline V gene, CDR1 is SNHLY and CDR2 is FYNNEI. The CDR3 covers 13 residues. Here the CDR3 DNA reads TGTGCCAGTAACAGGGATAGCAATCAGCCCCAGCATTTT. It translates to CASNRDSNQPQHF.

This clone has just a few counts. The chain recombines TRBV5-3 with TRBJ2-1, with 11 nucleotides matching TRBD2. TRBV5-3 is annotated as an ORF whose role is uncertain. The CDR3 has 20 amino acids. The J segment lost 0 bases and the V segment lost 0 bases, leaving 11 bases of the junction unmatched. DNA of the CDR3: TGTGCCAGAAGCTTGGGGAACAATTCTAGCGGGAGGACCTCCTACAATGAGCAGTTCTTC. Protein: CARSLGNNSSGRTSYNEQFF.

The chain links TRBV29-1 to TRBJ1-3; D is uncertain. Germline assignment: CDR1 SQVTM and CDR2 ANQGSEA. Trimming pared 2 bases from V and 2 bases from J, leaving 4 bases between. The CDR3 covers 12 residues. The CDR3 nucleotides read TGCAGCGTTGAACGGGCTGGAAACACCATATATTTT. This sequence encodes CSVERAGNTIYF. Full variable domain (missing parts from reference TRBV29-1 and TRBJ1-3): SAVISQKPSRDICQRGTSLTIQCQVDSQVTMMFWYRQQPGQSLTLIATANQGSEATYESGFVIDKFPISRPNLTFSTLTVSNMSPEDSSIYLCSVERAGNTIYFGEGSWLTVV.

The chain's CDR3 is CASSPSPTASYNEQFF. The CDR3 DNA follows: TGTGCCAGCAGCCCGAGTCCAACGGCGTCCTACAATGAGCAGTTCTTC. V is TRBV11-2 and J is TRBJ2-1; D not resolved. Between the trimmed V and J ends, which lost 5 bases and 1 base, there was a span of 15 bases. CDR3 size: 16 residues. Germline values: CDR1 SGHAT, CDR2 FQNNGV. Looking up the rest from reference TRBV11-2 and TRBJ2-1 gives the full variable domain: EAGVAQSPRYKIIEKRQSVAFWCNPISGHATLYWYQQILGQGPKLLIQFQNNGVVDDSQLPKDRFSAERLKGVDSTLKIQPAKLEDSAVYLCASSPSPTASYNEQFFGPGTRLTVL.

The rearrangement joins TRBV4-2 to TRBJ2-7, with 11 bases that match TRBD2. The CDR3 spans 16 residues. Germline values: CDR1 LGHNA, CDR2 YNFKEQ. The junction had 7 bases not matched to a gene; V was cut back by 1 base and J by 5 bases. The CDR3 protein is CASSQGLASGRNEQYF. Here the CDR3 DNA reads TGTGCCAGCAGCCAAGGTTTGGCTAGCGGGAGGAACGAGCAGTACTTC.

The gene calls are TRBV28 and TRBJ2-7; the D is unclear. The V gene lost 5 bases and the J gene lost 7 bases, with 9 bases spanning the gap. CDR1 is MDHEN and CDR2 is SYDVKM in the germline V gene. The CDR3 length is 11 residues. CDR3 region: CASSPHGEQYF. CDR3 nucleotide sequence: TGTGCCAGCAGTCCGCACGGGGAGCAGTACTTC.

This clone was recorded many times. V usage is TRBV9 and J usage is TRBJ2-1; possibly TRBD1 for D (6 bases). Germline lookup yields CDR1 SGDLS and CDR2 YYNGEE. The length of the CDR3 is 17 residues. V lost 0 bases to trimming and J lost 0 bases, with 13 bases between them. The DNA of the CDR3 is TGTGCCAGCAGCGTAGATGGGACACTCTTCTCCTACAATGAGCAGTTCTTC. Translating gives CASSVDGTLFSYNEQFF.

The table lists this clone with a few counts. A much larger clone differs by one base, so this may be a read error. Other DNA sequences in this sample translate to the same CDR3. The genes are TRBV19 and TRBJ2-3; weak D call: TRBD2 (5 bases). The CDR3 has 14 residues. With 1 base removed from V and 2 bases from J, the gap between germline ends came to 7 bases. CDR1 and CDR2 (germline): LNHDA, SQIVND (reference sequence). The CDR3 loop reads CASSIAAVTDTQYF. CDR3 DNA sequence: TGTGCCAGTAGTATAGCAGCGGTCACAGATACGCAGTATTTT.

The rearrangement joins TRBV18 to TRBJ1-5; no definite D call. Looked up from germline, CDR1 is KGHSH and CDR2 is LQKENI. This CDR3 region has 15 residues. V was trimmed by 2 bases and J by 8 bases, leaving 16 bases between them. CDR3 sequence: CASSPYPDGLEPQHF. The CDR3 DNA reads TGTGCCAGCTCACCATATCCGGACGGGCTCGAGCCCCAGCATTTT.

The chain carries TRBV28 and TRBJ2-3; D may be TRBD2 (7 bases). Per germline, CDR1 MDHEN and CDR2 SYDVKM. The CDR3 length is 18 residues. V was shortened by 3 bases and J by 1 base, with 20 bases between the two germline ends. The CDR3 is CASSFRGRGPPGTDTQYF. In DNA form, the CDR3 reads TGTGCCAGCAGTTTTAGGGGGAGGGGACCGCCGGGCACAGATACGCAGTATTTT.

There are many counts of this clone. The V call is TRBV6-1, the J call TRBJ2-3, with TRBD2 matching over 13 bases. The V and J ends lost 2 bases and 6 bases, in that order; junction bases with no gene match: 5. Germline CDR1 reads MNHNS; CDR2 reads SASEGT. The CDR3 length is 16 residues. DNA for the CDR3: TGTGCCAGCAGTGAATTCGGGACTAGCGGGAAGGATACGCAGTATTTT. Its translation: CASSEFGTSGKDTQYF.

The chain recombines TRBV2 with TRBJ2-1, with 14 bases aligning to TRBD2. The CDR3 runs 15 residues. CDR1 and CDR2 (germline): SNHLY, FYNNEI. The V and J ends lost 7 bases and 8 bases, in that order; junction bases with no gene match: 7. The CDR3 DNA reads TGTGCCAGCACCAGACTAGCGGGAGGGCTGCATGAGCAGTTCTTC. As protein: CASTRLAGGLHEQFF.

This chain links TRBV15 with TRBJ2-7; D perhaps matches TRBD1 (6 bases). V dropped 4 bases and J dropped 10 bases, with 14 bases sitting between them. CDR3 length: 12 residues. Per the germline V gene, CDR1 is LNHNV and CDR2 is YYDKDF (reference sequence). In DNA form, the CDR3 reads TGTGCCACCAGCACCGGGACATCCTATCAGTACTTC. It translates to CATSTGTSYQYF.

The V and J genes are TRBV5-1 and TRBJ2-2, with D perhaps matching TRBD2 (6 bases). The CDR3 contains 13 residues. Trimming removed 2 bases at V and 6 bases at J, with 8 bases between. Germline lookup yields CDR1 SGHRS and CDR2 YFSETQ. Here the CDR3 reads CASSFGGSGELFF. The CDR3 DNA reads TGCGCCAGCAGCTTCGGGGGATCCGGGGAGCTGTTTTTT.

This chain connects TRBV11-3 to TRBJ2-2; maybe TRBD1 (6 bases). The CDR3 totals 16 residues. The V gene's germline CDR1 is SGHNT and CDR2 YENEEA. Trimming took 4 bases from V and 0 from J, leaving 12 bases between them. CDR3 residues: CASSYRTDANTGELFF. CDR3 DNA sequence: TGTGCCAGCAGCTACCGGACAGACGCGAACACCGGGGAGCTGTTTTTT.

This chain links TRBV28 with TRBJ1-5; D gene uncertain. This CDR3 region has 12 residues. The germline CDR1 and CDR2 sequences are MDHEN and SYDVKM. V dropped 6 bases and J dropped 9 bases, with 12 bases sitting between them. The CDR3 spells CASSLGVGPQHF. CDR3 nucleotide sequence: TGTGCCAGCAGCCTTGGGGTGGGGCCCCAGCATTTT.

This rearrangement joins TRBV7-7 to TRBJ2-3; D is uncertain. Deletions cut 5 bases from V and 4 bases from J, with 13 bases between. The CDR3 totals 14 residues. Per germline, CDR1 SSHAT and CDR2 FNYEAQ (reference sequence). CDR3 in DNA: TGTGCCAGCAGCCTCTCCCCTCCCCCAGATACGCAGTATTTT. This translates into CASSLSPPPDTQYF.

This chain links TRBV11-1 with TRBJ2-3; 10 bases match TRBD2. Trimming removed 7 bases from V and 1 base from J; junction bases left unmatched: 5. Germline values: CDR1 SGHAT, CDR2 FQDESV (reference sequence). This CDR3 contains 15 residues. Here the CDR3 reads CASNEGTSGTDTQYF. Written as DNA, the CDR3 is TGTGCCAGCAACGAGGGGACTAGCGGCACAGATACGCAGTATTTT.

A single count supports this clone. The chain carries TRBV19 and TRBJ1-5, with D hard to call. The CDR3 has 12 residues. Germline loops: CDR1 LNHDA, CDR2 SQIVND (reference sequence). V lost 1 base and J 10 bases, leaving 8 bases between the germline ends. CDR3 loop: CASSIGGPPQHF. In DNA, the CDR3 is TGTGCCAGTAGTATAGGAGGGCCCCCCCAGCATTTT.

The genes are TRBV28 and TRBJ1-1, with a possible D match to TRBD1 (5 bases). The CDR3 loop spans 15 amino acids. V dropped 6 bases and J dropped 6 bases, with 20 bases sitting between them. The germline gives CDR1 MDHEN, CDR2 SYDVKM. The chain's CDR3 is CASRQDSGRVAEAFF. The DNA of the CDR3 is TGTGCCAGCAGACAGGACTCGGGGCGTGTCGCTGAAGCTTTCTTT.

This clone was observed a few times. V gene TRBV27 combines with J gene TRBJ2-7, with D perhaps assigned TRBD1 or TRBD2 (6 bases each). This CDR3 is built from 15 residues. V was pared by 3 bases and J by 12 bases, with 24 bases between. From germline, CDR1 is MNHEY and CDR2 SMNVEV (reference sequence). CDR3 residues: CASSFTGNLFGGTYF. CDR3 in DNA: TGTGCCAGCAGTTTTACAGGGAATCTTTTTGGCGGGACGTACTTC.

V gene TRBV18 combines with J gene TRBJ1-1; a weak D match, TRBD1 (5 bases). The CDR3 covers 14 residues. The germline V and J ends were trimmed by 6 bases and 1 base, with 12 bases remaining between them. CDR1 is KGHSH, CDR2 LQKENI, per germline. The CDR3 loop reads CASSLTVSNTEAFF. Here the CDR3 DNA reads TGTGCCAGCTCCTTGACAGTATCGAACACTGAAGCTTTCTTT.

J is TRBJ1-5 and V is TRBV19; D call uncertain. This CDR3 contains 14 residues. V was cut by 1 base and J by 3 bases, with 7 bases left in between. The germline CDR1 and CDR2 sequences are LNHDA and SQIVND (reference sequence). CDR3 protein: CASSIVSTNQPQHF. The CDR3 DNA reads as TGTGCCAGTAGTATAGTTTCCACCAATCAGCCCCAGCATTTT.